This record covers a single T cell receptor beta chain. This record comes from a study of cytomegalovirus exposure and HLA in healthy donors. V was pared by 4 bases and J by 2 bases, with 6 bases between. Germline-derived CDR1 and CDR2 are KGHSH and LQKENI. The length of the CDR3 is 13 residues. The PCR made use of 60 Vbeta and 13 Jbeta primers. The method was immunoSEQ multiplex PCR; TCRdb's version includes in-frame clones alone and lacks a portion of them. The table lists 200,000 or so clones, 84% of them singletons. The rearrangement uses TRBV18 and TRBJ1-3; no firm D call. Specimen: PBMCs. The sequence was obtained from a boy younger than 18 in good health and CMV-seronegative. The DNA for the CDR3 is TGTGCCAGCTCACGGGGAGCTGGAAACACCATATATTTT. It encodes CASSRGAGNTIYF.